This T cell receptor beta chain originates from a study of neurological immune-mediated disorders. Study-level points and caveats: Because no CDR3 amino acid sequences were shared across subjects by expanded clones, private repertoires were suggested in all groups.

Germline-derived CDR1 and CDR2 are SGHRS and YFSETQ. The ends lost 5 bases at V and 1 base at J; junction bases unmatched: 6. The CDR3 covers 17 residues. As for the cDNA, it was generated by 5'RACE with 10-nucleotide random UMIs. In TCRdb, the 5' RACE reads were re-called with MiXCR into one record per CDR3 protein. Of about 66,000 distinct CDR3 sequences in the sample, less than 5.5% were seen once. This clonotype was recorded at least ten times. Its matching antigen is unknown. Sequenced: PBMCs. The chain uses TRBV5-1 and TRBJ2-3; 14 bases agree with TRBD2. The sequence derives from a man aged 25 to 45 with multiple sclerosis. The CDR3 here is CASRSSTSGGGTDTQYF. CDR3 DNA: TGCGCCAGCAGATCGTCGACTAGCGGGGGGGGCACAGATACGCAGTATTTT.